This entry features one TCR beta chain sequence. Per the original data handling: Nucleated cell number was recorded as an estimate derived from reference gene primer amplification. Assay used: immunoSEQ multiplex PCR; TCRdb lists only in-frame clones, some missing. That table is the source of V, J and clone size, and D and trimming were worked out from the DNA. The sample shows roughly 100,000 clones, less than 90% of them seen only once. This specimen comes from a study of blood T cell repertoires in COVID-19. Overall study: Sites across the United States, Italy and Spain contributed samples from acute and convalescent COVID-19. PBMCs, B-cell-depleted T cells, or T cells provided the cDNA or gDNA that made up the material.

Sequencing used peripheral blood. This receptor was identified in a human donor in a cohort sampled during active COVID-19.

The CDR3 DNA reads as TGTGCCAGCAGTGAAACGGGGGGGGGCTACACCTTC. It yields the protein CASSETGGGYTF. This sequence joins TRBV6-1 and TRBJ1-2, with D maybe TRBD1 (5 bases). This CDR3 is 12 amino acids long. Trimming shortened V by 2 bases and J by 8 bases, and 9 bases separated the two germline ends. Germline V gene data show CDR1 as MNHNS and CDR2 as SASEGT.